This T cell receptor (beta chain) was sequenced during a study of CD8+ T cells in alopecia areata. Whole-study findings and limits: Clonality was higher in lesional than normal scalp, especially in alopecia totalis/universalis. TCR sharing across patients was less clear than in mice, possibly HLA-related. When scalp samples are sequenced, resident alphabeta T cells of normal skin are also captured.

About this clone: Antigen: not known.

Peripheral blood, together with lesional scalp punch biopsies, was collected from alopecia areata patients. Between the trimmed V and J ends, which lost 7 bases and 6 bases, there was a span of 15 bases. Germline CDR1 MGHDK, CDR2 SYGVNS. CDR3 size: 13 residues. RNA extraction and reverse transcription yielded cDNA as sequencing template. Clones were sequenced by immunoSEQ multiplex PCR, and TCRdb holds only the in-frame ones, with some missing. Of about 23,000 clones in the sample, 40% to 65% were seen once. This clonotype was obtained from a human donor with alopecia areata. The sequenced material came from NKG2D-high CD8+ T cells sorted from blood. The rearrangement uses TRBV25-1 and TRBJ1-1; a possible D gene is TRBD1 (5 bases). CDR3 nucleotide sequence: TGTGCCAGCACCGAAGGAGGGGCGGCTGAAGCTTTCTTT. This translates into CASTEGGAAEAFF.